This T cell receptor beta chain is drawn from a study of blood T cell repertoires in COVID-19. Overall study: In each case, the material was cDNA or gDNA derived from T cells, B-cell-depleted T cells, or PBMCs.

TCRdb's copy holds only in-frame clones and misses some; the assay was immunoSEQ multiplex PCR. This sample has approximately 69,000 clones, with approximately 83% found just once. Deletions cut 8 bases from V and 3 bases from J, with 15 bases between. Germline V gene data show CDR1 as LGHDT and CDR2 as YNNKEL (reference sequence). CDR3 length equals 14 residues. The rearrangement uses TRBV3-1 (or the pseudogene TRBV3-2) and TRBJ2-3; D is perhaps TRBD2 (6 bases). Sequenced sample: peripheral blood. This clonotype was obtained from a human donor in a cohort sampled during active COVID-19. For the CDR3, the DNA is TGTGCCAGCTCGGTCTTCGGAGGGACAGATACGCAGTATTTT. Amino acid sequence: CASSVFGGTDTQYF.